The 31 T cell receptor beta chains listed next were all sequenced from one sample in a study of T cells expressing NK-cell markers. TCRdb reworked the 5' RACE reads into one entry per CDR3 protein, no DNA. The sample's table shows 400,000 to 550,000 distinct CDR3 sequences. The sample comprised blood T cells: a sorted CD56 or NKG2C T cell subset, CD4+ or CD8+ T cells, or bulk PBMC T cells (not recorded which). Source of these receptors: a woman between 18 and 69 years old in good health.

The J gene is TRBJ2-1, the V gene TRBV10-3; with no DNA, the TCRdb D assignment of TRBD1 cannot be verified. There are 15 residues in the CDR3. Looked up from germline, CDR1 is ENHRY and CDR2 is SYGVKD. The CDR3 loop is CAITTEDRAYNEQFF.

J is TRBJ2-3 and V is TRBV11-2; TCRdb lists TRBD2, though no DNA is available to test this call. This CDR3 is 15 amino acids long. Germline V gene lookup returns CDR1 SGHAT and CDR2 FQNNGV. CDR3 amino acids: CASSSIAGGLDTQYF.

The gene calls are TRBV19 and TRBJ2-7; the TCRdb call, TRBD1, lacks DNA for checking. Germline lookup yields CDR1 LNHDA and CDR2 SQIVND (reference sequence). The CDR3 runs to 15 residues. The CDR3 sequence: CASSAYLGGSYEQYF.

This CDR3 reads CASSPGRRQFF. V usage is TRBV27 and J usage is TRBJ2-1; the D gene TCRdb calls, TRBD1, cannot be checked with no DNA. The CDR3 runs to 11 residues. Germline lookup yields CDR1 MNHEY and CDR2 SMNVEV (reference sequence).

This CDR3 reads CASSLAGGAYGYTF. J is TRBJ1-2 and V is TRBV5-1; TCRdb's assignment of TRBD1 cannot be checked, as there is no DNA. The length of the CDR3 is 14 residues. Germline CDR1 and CDR2: SGHRS and YFSETQ.

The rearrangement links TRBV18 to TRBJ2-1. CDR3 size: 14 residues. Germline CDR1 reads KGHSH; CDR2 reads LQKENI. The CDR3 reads CASSPNLDLPDPNF.

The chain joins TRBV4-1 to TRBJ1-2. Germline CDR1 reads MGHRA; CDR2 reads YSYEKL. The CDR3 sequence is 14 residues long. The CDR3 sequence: CASSHQQSWDGYTF.

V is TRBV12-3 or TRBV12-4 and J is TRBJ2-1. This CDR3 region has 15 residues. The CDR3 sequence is CASSSTGSSYNEQFF.

The CDR3 sequence is CASSLVGGGTDTQYF. This sequence joins TRBV5-6 and TRBJ2-3; TCRdb outputs TRBD2, but without DNA this stays unchecked. CDR1 is SGHDT and CDR2 is YYEEEE in the germline V gene. The CDR3 has 15 residues. The whole variable domain, filled in from reference TRBV5-6 and TRBJ2-3, reads DAGVTQSPTHLIKTRGQQVTLRCSPKSGHDTVSWYQQALGQGPQFIFQYYEEEERQRGNFPDRFSGHQFPNYSSELNVNALLLGDSALYLCASSLVGGGTDTQYFGPGTRLTVL.

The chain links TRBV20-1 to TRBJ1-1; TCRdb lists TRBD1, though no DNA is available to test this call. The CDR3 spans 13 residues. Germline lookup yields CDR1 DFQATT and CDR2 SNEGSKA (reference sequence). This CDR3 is CSAAGQGNFEAFF.

CDR3 residues: CASSLGGGVAEAFF. The chain is built from TRBV12-3 or TRBV12-4 and TRBJ1-1; no DNA is available, so the TRBD1 call from TCRdb remains unchecked. The CDR3 is 14 amino acids.

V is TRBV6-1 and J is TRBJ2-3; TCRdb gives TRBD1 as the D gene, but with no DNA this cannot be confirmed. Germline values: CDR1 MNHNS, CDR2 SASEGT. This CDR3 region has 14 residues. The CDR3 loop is CASSLSPWGETQYF.

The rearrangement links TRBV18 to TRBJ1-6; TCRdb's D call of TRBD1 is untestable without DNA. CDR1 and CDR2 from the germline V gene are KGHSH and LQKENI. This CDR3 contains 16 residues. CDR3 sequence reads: CASSPRSGTENSPLHF.

CDR3: CASSVGQAQETQYF. This chain uses TRBV25-1 with TRBJ2-5; the D gene TCRdb calls, TRBD1, cannot be checked with no DNA. The CDR3 is made up of 14 amino acids. Germline assignment: CDR1 MGHDK and CDR2 SYGVNS.

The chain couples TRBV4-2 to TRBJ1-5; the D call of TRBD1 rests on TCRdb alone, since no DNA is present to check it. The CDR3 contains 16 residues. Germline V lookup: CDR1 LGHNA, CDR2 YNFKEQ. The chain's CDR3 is CASSHSYRGQDQPQHF.

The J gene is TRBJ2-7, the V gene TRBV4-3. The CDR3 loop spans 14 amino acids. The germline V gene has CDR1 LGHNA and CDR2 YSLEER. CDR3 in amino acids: CASSQDGLPYEQYF.

The CDR3 reads CASSPVAANYGYTF. The chain recombines TRBV5-1 with TRBJ1-2. Germline CDR1 and CDR2: SGHRS and YFSETQ. This CDR3 comprises 14 residues.

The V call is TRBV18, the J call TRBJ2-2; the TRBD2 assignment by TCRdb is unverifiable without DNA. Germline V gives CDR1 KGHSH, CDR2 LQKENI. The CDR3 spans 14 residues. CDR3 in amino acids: CASSPGLGAGELFF.

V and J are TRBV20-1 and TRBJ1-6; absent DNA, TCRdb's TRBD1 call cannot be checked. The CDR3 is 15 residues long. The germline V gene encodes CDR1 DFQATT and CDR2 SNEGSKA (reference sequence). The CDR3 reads CSAREGGGIRSPLHF.

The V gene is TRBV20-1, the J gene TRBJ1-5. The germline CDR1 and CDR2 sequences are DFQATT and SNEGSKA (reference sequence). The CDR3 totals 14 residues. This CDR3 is CSARDPRKNQPQHF.

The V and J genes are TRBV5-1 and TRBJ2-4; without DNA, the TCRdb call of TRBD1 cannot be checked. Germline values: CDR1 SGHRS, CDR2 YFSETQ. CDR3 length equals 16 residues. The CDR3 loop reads CASSLVGQGGKNIQYF.

The CDR3 is CASSLVGINTGELFF. The chain is built from TRBV5-1 and TRBJ2-2. This CDR3 is 15 amino acids long. Per the germline V gene, CDR1 is SGHRS and CDR2 is YFSETQ.

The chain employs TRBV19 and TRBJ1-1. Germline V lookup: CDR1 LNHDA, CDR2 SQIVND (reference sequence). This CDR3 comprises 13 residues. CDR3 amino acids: CASSMVADTEAFF.

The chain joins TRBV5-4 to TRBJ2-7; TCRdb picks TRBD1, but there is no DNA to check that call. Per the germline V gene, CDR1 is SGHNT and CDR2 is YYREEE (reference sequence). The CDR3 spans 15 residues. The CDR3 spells CASSSLGQGGYEQYF.

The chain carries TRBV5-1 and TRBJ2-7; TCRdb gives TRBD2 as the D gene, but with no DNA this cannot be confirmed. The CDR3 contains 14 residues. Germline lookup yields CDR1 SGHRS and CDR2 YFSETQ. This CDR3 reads CASSLTGLVYEQYF.

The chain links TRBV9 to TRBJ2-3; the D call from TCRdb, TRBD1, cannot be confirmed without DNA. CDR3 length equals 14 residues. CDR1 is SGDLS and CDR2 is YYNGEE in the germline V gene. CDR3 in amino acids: CASSPLDRVDTQYF.

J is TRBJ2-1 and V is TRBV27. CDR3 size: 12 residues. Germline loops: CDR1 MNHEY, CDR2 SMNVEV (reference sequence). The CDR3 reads CASSFQNNEQFF.

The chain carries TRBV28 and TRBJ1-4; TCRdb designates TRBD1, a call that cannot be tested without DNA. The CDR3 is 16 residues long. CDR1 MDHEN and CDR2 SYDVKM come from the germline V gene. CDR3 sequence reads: CASSFRGAATNEKLFF.

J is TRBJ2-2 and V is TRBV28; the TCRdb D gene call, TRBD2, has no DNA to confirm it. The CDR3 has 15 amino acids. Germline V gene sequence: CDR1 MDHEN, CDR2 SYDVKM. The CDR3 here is CASSPPGLHTGELFF.

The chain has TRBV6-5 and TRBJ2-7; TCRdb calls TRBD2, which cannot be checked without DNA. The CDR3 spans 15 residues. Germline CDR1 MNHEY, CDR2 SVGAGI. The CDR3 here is CASSYGPVGSYEQYF.

The CDR3 sequence: CSVEPQRGRTDTQYF. The rearrangement uses TRBV29-1 and TRBJ2-3; the D gene TCRdb calls, TRBD2, cannot be checked with no DNA. Germline CDR1 reads SQVTM; CDR2 reads ANQGSEA. The CDR3 extends over 15 amino acids.